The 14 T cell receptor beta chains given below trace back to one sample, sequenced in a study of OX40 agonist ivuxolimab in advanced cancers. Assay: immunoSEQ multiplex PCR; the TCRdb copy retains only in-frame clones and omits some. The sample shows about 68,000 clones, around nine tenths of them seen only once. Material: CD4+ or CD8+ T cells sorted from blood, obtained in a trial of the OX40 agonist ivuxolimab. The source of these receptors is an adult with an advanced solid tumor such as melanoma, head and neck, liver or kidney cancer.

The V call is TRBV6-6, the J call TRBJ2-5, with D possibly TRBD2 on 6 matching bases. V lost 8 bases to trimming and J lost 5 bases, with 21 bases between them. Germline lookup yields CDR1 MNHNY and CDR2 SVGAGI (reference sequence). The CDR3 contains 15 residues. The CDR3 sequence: CASARRQRVVETQYF. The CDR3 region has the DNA TGTGCCAGCGCCCGCCGGCAGCGGGTCGTTGAGACCCAGTACTTC.

The CDR3 here is CASSIPGNTEAFF. The CDR3 DNA reads TGTGCCAGTAGTATTCCCGGGAACACTGAAGCTTTCTTT. The V gene is TRBV19, the J gene TRBJ1-1; D is uncertain. CDR1 LNHDA and CDR2 SQIVND come from the germline V gene (reference sequence). Trimming cost V 3 bases and J 1 base, with 6 bases left between them. The CDR3 loop spans 13 amino acids.

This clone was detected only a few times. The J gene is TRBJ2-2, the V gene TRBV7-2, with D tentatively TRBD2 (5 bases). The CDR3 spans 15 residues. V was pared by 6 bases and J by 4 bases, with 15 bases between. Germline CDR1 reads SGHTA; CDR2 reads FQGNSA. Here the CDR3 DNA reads TGTGCCAGCAGTTCGACTACCGGCGGCACCGGGGAGCTGTTTTTT. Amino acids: CASSSTTGGTGELFF. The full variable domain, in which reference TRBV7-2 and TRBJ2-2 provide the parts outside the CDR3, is GAGVSQSPSNKVTEKGKDVELRCDPISGHTALYWYRQSLGQGLEFLIYFQGNSAPDKSGLPSDRFSAERTGGSVSTLTIQRTQQEDSAVYLCASSSTTGGTGELFFGEGSRLTVL.

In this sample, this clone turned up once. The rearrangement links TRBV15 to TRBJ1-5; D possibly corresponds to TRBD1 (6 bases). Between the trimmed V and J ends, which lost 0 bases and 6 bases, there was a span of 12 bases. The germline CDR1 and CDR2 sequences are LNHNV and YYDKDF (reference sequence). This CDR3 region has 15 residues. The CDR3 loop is CATSRDPHRAQPQHF. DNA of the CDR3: TGTGCCACCAGCAGAGATCCCCACAGGGCTCAGCCCCAGCATTTT.

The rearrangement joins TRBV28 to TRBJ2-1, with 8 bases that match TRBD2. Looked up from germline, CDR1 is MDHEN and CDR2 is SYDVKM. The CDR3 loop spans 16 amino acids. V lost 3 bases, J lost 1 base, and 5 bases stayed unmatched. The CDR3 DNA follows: TGTGCCAGCAGTTTCGGGGGGGAGTTGTCCTACAATGAGCAGTTCTTC. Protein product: CASSFGGELSYNEQFF.

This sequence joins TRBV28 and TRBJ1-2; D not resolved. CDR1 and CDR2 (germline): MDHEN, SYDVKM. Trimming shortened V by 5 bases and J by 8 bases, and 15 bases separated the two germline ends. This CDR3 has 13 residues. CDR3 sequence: CASSPLVHPGYTF. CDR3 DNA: TGTGCCAGCAGTCCCTTAGTCCATCCGGGCTACACCTTC.

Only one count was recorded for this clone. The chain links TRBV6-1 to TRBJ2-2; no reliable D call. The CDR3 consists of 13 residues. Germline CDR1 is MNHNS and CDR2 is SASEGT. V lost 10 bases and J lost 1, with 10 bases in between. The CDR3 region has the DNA TGTGCCACCCATTTAGAGAACACCGGGGAGCTGTTTTTT. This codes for CATHLENTGELFF.

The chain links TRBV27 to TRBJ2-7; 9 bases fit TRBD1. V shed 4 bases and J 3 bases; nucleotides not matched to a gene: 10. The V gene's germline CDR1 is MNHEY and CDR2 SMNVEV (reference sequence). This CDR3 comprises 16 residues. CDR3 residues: CASSSKLQGANYEQYF. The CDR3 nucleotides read TGTGCCAGCAGTTCAAAACTACAGGGGGCAAACTACGAGCAGTACTTC.

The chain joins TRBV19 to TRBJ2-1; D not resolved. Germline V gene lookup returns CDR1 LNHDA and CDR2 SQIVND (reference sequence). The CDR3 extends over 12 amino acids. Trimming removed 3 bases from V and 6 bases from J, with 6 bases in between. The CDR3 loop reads CASSMMGNEQFF. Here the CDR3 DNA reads TGTGCCAGTAGTATGATGGGCAATGAGCAGTTCTTC.

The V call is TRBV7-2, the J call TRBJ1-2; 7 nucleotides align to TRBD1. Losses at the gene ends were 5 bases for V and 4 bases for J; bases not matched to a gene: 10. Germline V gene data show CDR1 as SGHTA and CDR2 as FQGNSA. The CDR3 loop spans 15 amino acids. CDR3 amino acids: CASSTGTEGLYGYTF. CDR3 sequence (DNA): TGTGCCAGCAGCACTGGGACAGAGGGCCTCTATGGCTACACCTTC.

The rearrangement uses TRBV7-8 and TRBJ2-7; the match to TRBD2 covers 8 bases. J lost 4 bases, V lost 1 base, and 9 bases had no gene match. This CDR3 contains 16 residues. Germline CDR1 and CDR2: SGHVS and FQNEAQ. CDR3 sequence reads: CASSLEAGESEYEQYF. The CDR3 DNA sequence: TGTGCCAGCAGCTTAGAAGCGGGAGAATCAGAGTACGAGCAGTACTTC.

Here the CDR3 reads CASSFTSGITDTQYF. The DNA of the CDR3 is TGTGCCAGCTCTTTCACTAGCGGGATCACAGATACGCAGTATTTT. The V and J genes are TRBV18 and TRBJ2-3; 10 nucleotides match TRBD2. The germline gives CDR1 KGHSH, CDR2 LQKENI. J was trimmed by 2 bases and V by 6 bases; bases with no gene match: 5. The CDR3 has 15 residues.

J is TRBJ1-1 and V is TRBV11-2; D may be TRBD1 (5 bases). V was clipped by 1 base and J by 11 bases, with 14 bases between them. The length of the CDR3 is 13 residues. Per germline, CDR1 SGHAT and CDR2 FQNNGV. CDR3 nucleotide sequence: TGTGCCAGCAGCTTAGTTGAGGGGACCGGGGCTTTCTTT. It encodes CASSLVEGTGAFF.

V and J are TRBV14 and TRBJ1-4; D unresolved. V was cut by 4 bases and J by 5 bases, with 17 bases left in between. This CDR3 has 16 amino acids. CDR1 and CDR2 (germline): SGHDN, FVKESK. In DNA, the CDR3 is TGTGCCAGCAGCCTGCTCAGGACCAGTCCCAATGAAAAACTGTTTTTT. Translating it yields CASSLLRTSPNEKLFF.